A single sample is the source of the 10 T cell receptor beta chains below, sequenced in a study of OX40 agonist ivuxolimab in advanced cancers. The library was obtained by the immunoSEQ multiplex PCR assay. Sourced from immuneACCESS, this table was stored by TCRdb with only in-frame sequences that have V and J called. A share of the clones is absent; for the studies checked, an unresolved V gene accounts for under half, and the remainder has no known explanation. This sample comprises about 36,000 clones, 74% of them detected only once. Of the sample, around a sixth falls within the top ten clones. Sequences were derived from CD4+ or CD8+ T cells sorted from blood, sampled in a trial of the OX40 agonist ivuxolimab. These receptor sequences come from an adult with an advanced solid tumor such as melanoma, head and neck, liver or kidney cancer.

The chain has TRBV19 and TRBJ1-3; D may be TRBD1 (5 bases). Germline V lookup: CDR1 LNHDA, CDR2 SQIVND (reference sequence). This CDR3 spans 14 amino acids. Trimming took 5 bases from V and 8 from J, leaving 16 bases between them. The CDR3, as DNA: TGTGCCAGTAGTTGGGGACGGGCAAGGGACACCATATATTTT. Translating gives CASSWGRARDTIYF.

The rearrangement joins TRBV5-1 to TRBJ2-3; D possibly uses TRBD1 or TRBD2 (5 bases each). Per the germline V gene, CDR1 is SGHRS and CDR2 is YFSETQ. The CDR3 extends over 14 amino acids. Trimming removed 3 bases from V and 1 base from J, with 9 bases in between. The CDR3 DNA reads TGCGCCAGCAGCTCTGGGGGTCGCACAGATACGCAGTATTTT. Its protein product is CASSSGGRTDTQYF.

This rearrangement joins TRBV19 to TRBJ2-7, with D possibly TRBD2 on 6 matching bases. The CDR3 is 14 residues long. V lost 6 bases and J lost 0, with 12 bases in between. Per germline, CDR1 LNHDA and CDR2 SQIVND (reference sequence). Here the CDR3 reads CASSPGLHSYEQYF. CDR3 bases: TGTGCCAGTAGCCCGGGACTTCACTCCTACGAGCAGTACTTC.

The chain recombines TRBV19 with TRBJ2-4; D possibly corresponds to TRBD2 (7 bases). Per germline, CDR1 LNHDA and CDR2 SQIVND (reference sequence). Between the trimmed V and J ends, which lost 7 bases and 3 bases, there was a span of 19 bases. CDR3 length: 16 residues. CDR3 amino acids: CASNKGGVQNKNIQYF. The CDR3 bases are TGTGCCAGTAACAAGGGGGGGGTTCAGAACAAAAACATTCAGTACTTC.

This chain uses TRBV5-1 with TRBJ1-2; 8 positions match TRBD1. Germline-derived CDR1 and CDR2 are SGHRS and YFSETQ. The junction had 2 bases not matched to a gene; V was cut back by 5 bases and J by 5 bases. This CDR3 is built from 12 residues. The CDR3 region is CASRGQEYGYTF. CDR3 coding DNA: TGCGCCAGCAGGGGACAGGAGTATGGCTACACCTTC.

V and J are TRBV5-4 and TRBJ1-2, with a possible D match to TRBD1 (6 bases). The V gene's germline CDR1 is SGHNT and CDR2 YYREEE (reference sequence). The CDR3 length is 13 residues. V dropped 0 bases and J dropped 5 bases, with 8 bases sitting between them. The CDR3 DNA follows: TGTGCCAGCAGCTTGGACGGGACATATGGCTACACCTTC. Protein sequence: CASSLDGTYGYTF.

The J gene is TRBJ1-6, the V gene TRBV7-2; D is undetermined. The V end was cut by 2 bases, the J end by 2 bases, with 7 bases between. CDR1 SGHTA and CDR2 FQGNSA come from the germline V gene. The CDR3 is 15 residues long. The CDR3 sequence: CASSLKRAYNSPLHF. CDR3 bases: TGTGCCAGCAGCTTAAAACGGGCCTATAATTCACCCCTCCACTTT.

The chain couples TRBV10-2 to TRBJ1-1; D is ambiguous. Trimming took off 4 bases at V and 1 base at J, with 7 bases between the two ends. The V gene's germline CDR1 is WSHSY and CDR2 SAAADI. This CDR3 has 13 residues. Here the CDR3 DNA reads TGCGCCAGCAGTGCTGCGGCGAACACTGAAGCTTTCTTT. Protein sequence: CASSAAANTEAFF.

This clone was picked up one time. This chain uses TRBV29-1 with TRBJ1-1; 8 nucleotides agree with TRBD1. Germline lookup yields CDR1 SQVTM and CDR2 ANQGSEA. The CDR3 has 13 residues. The J segment lost 1 base and the V segment lost 6 bases, leaving 4 bases of the junction unmatched. In nucleotides, the CDR3 is TGCAGCGTCCAAGACAGGGGGAACACTGAAGCTTTCTTT. Protein sequence: CSVQDRGNTEAFF.

This chain uses TRBV5-1 with TRBJ1-6; 7 nucleotides match TRBD1. Trimming took 0 bases from V and 8 from J; bases not matched to a gene: 5. Germline lookup yields CDR1 SGHRS and CDR2 YFSETQ. The CDR3 spans 15 residues. This CDR3 is CASSLDRGTHSPLHF. DNA of the CDR3: TGCGCCAGCAGCTTGGACAGGGGTACCCATTCACCCCTCCACTTT.